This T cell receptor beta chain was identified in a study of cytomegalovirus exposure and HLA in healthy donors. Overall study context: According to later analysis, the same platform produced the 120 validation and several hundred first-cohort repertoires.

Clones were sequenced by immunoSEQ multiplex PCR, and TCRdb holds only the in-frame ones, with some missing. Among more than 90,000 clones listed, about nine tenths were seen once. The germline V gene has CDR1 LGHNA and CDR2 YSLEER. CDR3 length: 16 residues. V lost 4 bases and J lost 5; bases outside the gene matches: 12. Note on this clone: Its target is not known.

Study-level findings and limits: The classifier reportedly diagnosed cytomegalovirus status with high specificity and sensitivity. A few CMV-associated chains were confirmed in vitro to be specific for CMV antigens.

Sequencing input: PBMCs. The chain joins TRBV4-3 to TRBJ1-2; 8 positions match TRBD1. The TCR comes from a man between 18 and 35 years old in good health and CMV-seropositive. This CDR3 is CASSRGLGQESYGYTF. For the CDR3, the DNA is TGCGCCAGCAGCCGAGGACTGGGACAGGAGTCTTATGGCTACACCTTC.